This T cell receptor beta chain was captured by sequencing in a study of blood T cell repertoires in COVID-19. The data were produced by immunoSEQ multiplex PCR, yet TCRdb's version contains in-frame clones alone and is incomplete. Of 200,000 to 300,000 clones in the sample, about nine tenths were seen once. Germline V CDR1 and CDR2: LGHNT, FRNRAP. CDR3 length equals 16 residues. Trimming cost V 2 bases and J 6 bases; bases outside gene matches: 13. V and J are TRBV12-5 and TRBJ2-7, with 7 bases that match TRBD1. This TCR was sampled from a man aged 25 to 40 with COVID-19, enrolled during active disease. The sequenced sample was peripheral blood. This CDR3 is CASGLQQGTSPPEQYF. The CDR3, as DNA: TGTGCTAGTGGTTTGCAACAGGGGACCTCACCACCCGAGCAGTACTTC. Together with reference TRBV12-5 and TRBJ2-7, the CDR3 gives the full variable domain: DARVTQTPRHKVTEMGQEVTMRCQPILGHNTVFWYRQTMMQGLELLAYFRNRAPLDDSGMPKDRFSAEMPDATLATLKIQPSEPRDSAVYFCASGLQQGTSPPEQYFGPGTRLTVT.